The present TCR beta chain was sequenced within a study of blood T cells in healthy people across ages (dated by TCRdb to between 2014 and 2017). A note on the overall study: In model experiments, template switching captured about one uniquely barcoded TCR beta cDNA molecule for every two T cells. To track age-related changes in TCR beta repertoire diversity, the study relied on deep sequencing normalized with unique cDNA molecular identifiers. Donors were grouped into four age groups: young (average 16 years), middle-aged (approximately 41), aged (over 55) and long-lived (over 80). Two additional independent replicas of 1 million unique cDNA reads from the same blood draw were analyzed for two donors (one aged 18 to 29 and one aged 80 or older).

As encoded in the germline V gene, CDR1 is SQVTM while CDR2 is ANQGSEA. The CDR3 goes from the cysteine to the phenylalanine over 12 residues. The DNA shown is the 36-base CDR3, in frame from base 1. V and J are trimmed by 5 bases and 12 bases, and the gene matches miss 8 bases of the junction. The library relied on 5' RACE. These reads were obtained on an Illumina HiSeq 2500. A second PCR of roughly 7 to 11 cycles was performed with a sample-barcoded 5' primer and a J-beta primer mix. Each TCR beta cDNA molecule received a unique molecular identifier from a template-switch 5' adaptor carrying 12 random nucleotides. Each sample yielded at least 2.5 million CDR3-containing paired-end reads. The Mint cDNA synthesis kit, primed by a TRBC-specific oligonucleotide, was used to synthesize first-strand cDNA from all RNA. Following uracil-DNA glycosylase treatment, a first 18-cycle PCR with universal primers M1SS and BC2_uni_R was performed on all cDNA. The original methods were these. For normalization, 1 million high-quality reads, each with a distinct molecular identifier, were randomly selected from each sample. Reads with shared molecular identifiers were discarded instead of being binned into consensus sequences. MiTCR, set to a Q25 quality threshold and the strictest error-elimination algorithm, was used for CDR3 identification, clonotype clustering and error correction. Lower-bound total TCR beta diversity was estimated with a nonparametric unseen species model using Euler transformation. TCRdb reprocessed the public reads (quality trimming at Q25 with fastp, clone calling with MiXCR) and kept in-frame beta chains. Rows merge per CDR3 protein into single entries with the most common DNA and genes. These V and J calls originate from TCRdb's pipeline instead of the authors' own analysis. In all, the sample holds around 990,000 distinct CDR3 sequences, and around 25% of those were seen once. The ten largest clones add up to approximately 0.7% of the sample.

Systemically healthy Caucasian individuals from Russia, around 38 in total and aged about 6 to 95 years, were included as donors. Each donor gave around 9.5 milliliters of peripheral blood, collected into EDTA-treated Vacutainer tubes. Ficoll-Paque density-gradient centrifugation was used to isolate PBMCs, with at least 7 million obtained per sample. Total RNA was extracted from PBMCs with Trizol reagent, with at least 6 micrograms obtained per sample. The percentages of naive CD45RAhigh/CD27high T cells were determined by flow cytometry on a PBMC aliquot from every donor. A note on this clonotype: Its antigen has not been determined. No per-base quality is available; no much larger clone lies one base away.

On the study overall, not on this receptor specifically: The long-lived group showed more naive CD4+ T cells, fewer expanded clones and increased TCR diversity than the aged group, suggesting age selection. Observed TCR beta diversity per million T cells fell roughly linearly with age, and a significant reduction was already apparent by age roughly 40. Because donor CMV infection status was unknown, age-related changes in expanded clonotypes were potentially confounded. Estimates of total diversity based on one million sequenced T cells were regarded as lower bounds and as underestimates. Because profiling used bulk unsorted PBMCs, naive and antigen-experienced compartments could not be compared conclusively. A strong correlation was found between observed TCR beta diversity and the percentage of naive T cells measured by flow cytometry.

A further study also used this sample, focusing on T cells of mothers and their children. As that second study puts it: The donors were nine systemically healthy Caucasian individuals, made up of three mothers and their six children. cDNA synthesis consumed the entire amount of extracted RNA, loaded at 1.5 ug RNA in each 15 ul reaction. In the second PCR, the M1S primer added sample barcodes and 2-4 random nucleotides. More than 8 million TCR beta CDR3 reads were obtained from each mother, and about 3 million reads were obtained from each child. Thymic selection shapes the output of TCR recombination in a similar way in related and unrelated pairs, and inherited differences have a minor effect. Related mother-child pairs always showed normalized repertoire overlap that was slightly higher than in unrelated mother-child pairs, though the difference was never significant. Persistent microchimeric T cell clones were not detected, at a sensitivity of approximately 98 clones per million clonotypes. Deep NGS was used in the study to compare the TCR beta repertoires of mothers and children and to look for features that separate related mother-child pairs from unrelated individuals. Mothers averaged about 40 +/- 4 years of age and children averaged about 12 +/- 4 years. After adapters were ligated using NEBNext reagents, the libraries underwent 100+100 nt paired-end sequencing on an Illumina HiSeq 2000. To prevent cross-contamination, the mother and child libraries were prepared a month apart and were sequenced in separate runs. Each donor had between roughly 500,000 and 2,100,000 distinct TCR beta clonotypes identified. Naive TCR beta clonotypes were estimated from low-frequency clonotypes matched to each donor's FACS-determined naive share, without sorting.

The origin of this receptor is a girl aged 2 to 9 in good health. The source material was blood. The receptor chain draws on TRBV29-1 and TRBJ2-4, with 9 bases aligning to TRBD2. The nucleotide sequence is TGCAGCGTTCCTTCCGGGCGGGGGGGTCAGTACTTC. The translation is CSVPSGRGGQYF.